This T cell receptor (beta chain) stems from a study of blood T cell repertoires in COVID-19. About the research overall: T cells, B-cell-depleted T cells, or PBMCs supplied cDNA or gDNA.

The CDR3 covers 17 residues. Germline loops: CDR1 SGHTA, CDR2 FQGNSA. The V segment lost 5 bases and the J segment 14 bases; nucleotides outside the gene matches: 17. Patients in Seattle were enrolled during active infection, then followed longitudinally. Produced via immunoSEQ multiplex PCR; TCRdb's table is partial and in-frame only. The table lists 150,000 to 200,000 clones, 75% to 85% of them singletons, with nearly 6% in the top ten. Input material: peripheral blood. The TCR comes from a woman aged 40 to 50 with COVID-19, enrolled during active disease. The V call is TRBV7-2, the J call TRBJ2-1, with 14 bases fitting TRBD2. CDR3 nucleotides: TGTGCCAGCAGCCTGTACTCGGGACTAGCGGGAGAGGGCGCGGAGTTCTTC. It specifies CASSLYSGLAGEGAEFF.